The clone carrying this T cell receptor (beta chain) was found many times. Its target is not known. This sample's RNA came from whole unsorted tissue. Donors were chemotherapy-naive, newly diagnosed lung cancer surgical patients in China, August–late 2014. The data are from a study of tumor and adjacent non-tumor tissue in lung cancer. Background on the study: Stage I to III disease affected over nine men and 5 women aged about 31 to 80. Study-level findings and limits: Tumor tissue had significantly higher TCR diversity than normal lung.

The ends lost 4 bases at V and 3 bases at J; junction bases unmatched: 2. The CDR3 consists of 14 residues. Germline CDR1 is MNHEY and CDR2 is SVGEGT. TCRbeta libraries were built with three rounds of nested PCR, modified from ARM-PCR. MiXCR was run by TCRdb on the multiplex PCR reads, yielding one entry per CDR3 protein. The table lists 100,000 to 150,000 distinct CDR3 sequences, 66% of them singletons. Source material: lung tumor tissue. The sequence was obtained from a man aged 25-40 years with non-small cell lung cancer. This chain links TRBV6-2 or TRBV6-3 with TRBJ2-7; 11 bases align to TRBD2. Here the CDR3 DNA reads TGTGCCAGCAGTTCTAGCGGGGGGAGCTACGAGCAGTACTTC. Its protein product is CASSSSGGSYEQYF.